One T cell receptor (beta chain) is described in this entry. The antigen this receptor binds is unknown. Within one base of it there is no much larger clone, and no base qualities were kept. No treatment had been received by any patient before thyroid surgery. Using T-cell receptor beta sequencing, the researchers looked back retrospectively at clinical samples from patients, gathered between about 2012 and 2019. In the germline V gene, CDR1 corresponds to SGHTA and CDR2 to FQGTGA. The CDR3, from cysteine to phenylalanine, totals 13 residues. This entry keeps only the CDR3 DNA: 39 bases, framed from base 1. Relative to germline, V is 4 bases shorter and J is 10 bases shorter, with 14 bases between their ends. This sample is drawn from a study of metastatic and nonmetastatic thyroid tumors (dated by TCRdb to 2020 to 2021). With respect to the entire study: Repertoires were compared across peripheral blood and tumor or nodule tissue samples from malignant and benign thyroid patients. What the research found in general, with its limitations: In both blood and tumor samples, TCR beta diversity was reported to be significantly higher in malignant tumors than in benign nodules.

Receptor libraries were prepared by PCR. Sequenced on an Illumina HiSeq 4000. High-throughput sequencing was used to profile the TCR beta-chain CDR3 region of each patient. The study's own analysis went as follows. Drawing on CDR3 differences between clinicopathological groups, the researchers built a classifier meant to tell apart patients with distant-metastatic papillary thyroid cancer. To measure repertoire diversity the researchers used the Shannon index, while the Morisita-Horn index served to gauge how similar the tumor and blood repertoires were. TCRdb's own reprocessing of the public reads used fastp at Q25 and MiXCR and kept productive beta chains. The V and J calls and clone size come from TCRdb's table, not from the authors' own analysis. This sample is represented by approximately 44,000 clones; approximately 24% of them were singletons. The ten largest clones capture roughly 15% of the sample.

Sequenced sample: tumor tissue. The TCR comes from a female donor with papillary thyroid cancer or a benign thyroid nodule (not recorded which). Some clones in this sample may be carry-over from other donors' samples. The rearranged segments are TRBV7-3 and TRBJ2-1; a weak D assignment points to TRBD1 (6 bases agree). The CDR3 amino acid sequence is: CASSSSWTAEQFF. The DNA sequence reads TGTGCCAGCAGCTCATCCTGGACAGCCGAGCAGTTCTTC.